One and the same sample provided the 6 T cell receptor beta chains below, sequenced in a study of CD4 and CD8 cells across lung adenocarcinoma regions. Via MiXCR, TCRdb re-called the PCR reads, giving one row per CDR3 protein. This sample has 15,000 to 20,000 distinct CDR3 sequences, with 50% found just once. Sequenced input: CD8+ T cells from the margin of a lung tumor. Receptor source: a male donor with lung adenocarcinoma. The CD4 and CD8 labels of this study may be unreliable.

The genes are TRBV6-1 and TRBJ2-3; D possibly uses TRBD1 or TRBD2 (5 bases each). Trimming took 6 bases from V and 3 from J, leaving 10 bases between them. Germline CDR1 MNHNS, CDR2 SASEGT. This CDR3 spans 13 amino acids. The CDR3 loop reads CASSMGETDTQYF. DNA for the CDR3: TGTGCCAGCAGCATGGGGGAGACAGATACGCAGTATTTT.

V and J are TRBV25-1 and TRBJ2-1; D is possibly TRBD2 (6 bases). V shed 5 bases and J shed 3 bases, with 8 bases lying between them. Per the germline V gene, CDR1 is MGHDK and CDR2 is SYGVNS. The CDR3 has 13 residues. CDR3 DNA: TGTGCCAGCAGTTGCGGGGTCTACAATGAGCAGTTCTTC. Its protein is CASSCGVYNEQFF.

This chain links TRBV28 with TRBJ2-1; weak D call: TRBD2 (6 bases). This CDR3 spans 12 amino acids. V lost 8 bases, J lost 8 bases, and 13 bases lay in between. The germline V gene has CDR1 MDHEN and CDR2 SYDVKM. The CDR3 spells CASGEEGYEQFF. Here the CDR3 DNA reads TGTGCCAGCGGGGAGGAGGGTTATGAGCAGTTCTTC.

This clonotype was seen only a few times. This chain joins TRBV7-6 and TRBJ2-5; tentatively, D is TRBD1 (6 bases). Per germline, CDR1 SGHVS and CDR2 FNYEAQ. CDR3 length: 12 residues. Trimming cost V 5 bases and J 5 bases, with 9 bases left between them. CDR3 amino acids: CASSLQGETQYF. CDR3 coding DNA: TGTGCCAGCAGCCTCCAGGGGGAGACCCAGTACTTC.

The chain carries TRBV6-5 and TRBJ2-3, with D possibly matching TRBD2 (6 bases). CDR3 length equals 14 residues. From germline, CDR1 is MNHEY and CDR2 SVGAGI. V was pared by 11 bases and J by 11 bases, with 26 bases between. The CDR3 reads CAGIYGGRTGEQYF. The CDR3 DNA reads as TGTGCCGGCATTTACGGGGGACGCACAGGTGAGCAGTATTTT.

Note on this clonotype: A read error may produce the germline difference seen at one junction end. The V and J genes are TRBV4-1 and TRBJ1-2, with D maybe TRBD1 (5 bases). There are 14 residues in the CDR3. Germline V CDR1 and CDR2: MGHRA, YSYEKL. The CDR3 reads CAGSPPGKPYGYTF. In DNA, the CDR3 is TGCGCCGGCAGCCCACCAGGGAAGCCCTATGGCTACACCTTC.